Reported below is one T cell receptor (beta chain). As yet, its antigen is unknown. The data derive from a study of OX40 agonist ivuxolimab in advanced cancers. As for the study in general: The mean age was roughly 60 years, ranging from about 23 to 79, with more than 70% of participants male.

Baseline was the first blood sampling point, followed by cycle 4 day 1 and cycle 7 day 1. Clones were sequenced by immunoSEQ multiplex PCR, and TCRdb holds only the in-frame ones, with some missing. This repertoire shows around 77,000 clones, roughly 85% found once; its top ten account for 0.65% to 0.8%. Study-wide findings and caveats: At 0.1 to 3.0 mg/kg and by week 6, CD4+ and CD8+ T cells in the blood had expanded clonally. Compared with others, partial responders at 0.1-3.0 mg/kg displayed clonal expansion among the lowest.

The clonotype comes from an adult with an advanced solid tumor such as melanoma, head and neck, liver or kidney cancer. Sequences were derived from CD4+ or CD8+ T cells sorted from blood, sampled in a trial of the OX40 agonist ivuxolimab.

CDR3 residues: CASSGGQNTGELFF. CDR3 coding DNA: TGCGCCAGCAGCGGGGGACAGAACACCGGGGAGCTGTTTTTT. The rearrangement uses TRBV5-1 and TRBJ2-2; TRBD1 is a possible D gene (6 bases). Germline assignment: CDR1 SGHRS and CDR2 YFSETQ. Trimming shortened V by 4 bases and J by 1 base, and 8 bases separated the two germline ends. The CDR3 runs 14 residues.